Shown below are 25 T cell receptor beta chains from a single sample sequenced in a study of OX40 agonist ivuxolimab in advanced cancers. Only in-frame clones appear in the TCRdb table, and some are missing; sequencing was by immunoSEQ multiplex PCR. Found here are 20,000 to 25,000 clones, roughly 80% of them singletons; the top ten hold roughly 15%. This sample comprised CD4+ or CD8+ T cells sorted from blood, obtained in a trial of the OX40 agonist ivuxolimab. All receptors come from an adult with an advanced solid tumor such as melanoma, head and neck, liver or kidney cancer.

This chain connects TRBV4-3 to TRBJ1-1; no firm D call. The germline V and J ends were trimmed by 6 bases and 1 base, with 15 bases remaining between them. The V gene's germline CDR1 is LGHNA and CDR2 YSLEER. The CDR3 is 15 residues long. The CDR3: CASRLSRAANTEAFF. As DNA, the CDR3 is TGCGCCAGCAGACTATCTAGGGCTGCGAACACTGAAGCTTTCTTT.

This clone was seen once. The V call is TRBV6-4, the J call TRBJ2-1; D possibly corresponds to TRBD2 (6 bases). CDR3 length: 14 amino acids. Germline assignment: CDR1 MRHNA and CDR2 SNTAGT. V was clipped by 6 bases and J by 0 bases, with 9 bases between them. The CDR3 coding sequence is TGTGCCAGCAGCGGGGGAAGCTCCTACAATGAGCAGTTCTTC. Residues: CASSGGSSYNEQFF.

The V and J genes are TRBV30 and TRBJ2-7; D is unclear. V gave up 1 base and J gave up 2 bases, with 12 bases separating them. From germline, CDR1 is GTSNPN and CDR2 SVGIG (reference sequence). The CDR3 totals 14 residues. The DNA of the CDR3 is TGTGCCTGGAGTGACCCCATTATAACCTACGAGCAGTACTTC. Translating gives CAWSDPIITYEQYF.

The chain couples TRBV6-6 to TRBJ1-6, with a tentative D call TRBD1 (5 bases). Between the trimmed V and J ends, which lost 0 bases and 8 bases, there was a span of 11 bases. The CDR3 length is 15 residues. CDR1 is MNHNY, CDR2 SVGAGI, per germline (reference sequence). Written as DNA, the CDR3 is TGTGCCAGCAGTTACTCGGGGGACGGCCATTCACCCCTCCACTTT. The encoded protein is CASSYSGDGHSPLHF.

This clone showed up just a few times. The chain links TRBV21-1 to TRBJ1-2; the D call TRBD1 from the table was never checked on the DNA. TRBV21-1 represents a pseudogene. The CDR3 contains 10 residues. As DNA, the CDR3 is TGTGCCAGCGGACAGGGGGGCTACACCTTC. Translation gives CASGQGGYTF.

This clone was counted only a few times. V is TRBV4-1 and J is TRBJ2-7; 9 bases fit TRBD1. The CDR3 loop spans 14 amino acids. The germline V gene has CDR1 MGHRA and CDR2 YSYEKL. V was pared by 5 bases and J by 6 bases, with 8 bases of the junction left unmatched. CDR3 protein: CASSIRDRDGEQYF. Written as DNA, the CDR3 is TGCGCCAGCAGCATCCGGGACAGGGATGGCGAGCAGTACTTC.

The rearrangement joins TRBV4-2 to TRBJ2-7; no reliable D call. Germline CDR1 is LGHNA and CDR2 is YNFKEQ. The CDR3 has 14 residues. V was clipped by 0 bases and J by 6 bases, with 12 bases between them. The chain's CDR3 is CASSQEWGTAEQYF. CDR3 DNA: TGTGCCAGCAGCCAAGAATGGGGAACCGCCGAGCAGTACTTC.

The chain links TRBV7-2 to TRBJ2-5; possible D gene TRBD2, 6 bases. The CDR3 runs 16 residues. Germline values: CDR1 SGHTA, CDR2 FQGNSA. V gave up 2 bases and J gave up 1 base, with 14 bases separating them. The CDR3 DNA reads TGTGCCAGCAGCTTAAATTCTCGGGGGAGCCAAGAGACCCAGTACTTC. This sequence encodes CASSLNSRGSQETQYF. Full variable domain (rest looked up from reference TRBV7-2 and TRBJ2-5): GAGVSQSPSNKVTEKGKDVELRCDPISGHTALYWYRQSLGQGLEFLIYFQGNSAPDKSGLPSDRFSAERTGGSVSTLTIQRTQQEDSAVYLCASSLNSRGSQETQYFGPGTRLLVL.

This clone appeared a few times. V usage is TRBV29-1 and J usage is TRBJ2-7, with TRBD2 matching 7 bases. Per the germline V gene, CDR1 is SQVTM and CDR2 is ANQGSEA. The V segment lost 5 bases and the J segment 5 bases; nucleotides outside the gene matches: 6. The CDR3 has 12 residues. CDR3 loop: CSVRGRADEQYF. The CDR3 bases are TGCAGCGTTCGAGGGAGGGCGGACGAGCAGTACTTC.

This clone has a single count. V gene TRBV5-8 combines with J gene TRBJ2-1; 9 positions match TRBD2. The CDR3 sequence is 15 residues long. The V segment lost 5 bases and the J segment 6 bases; nucleotides outside the gene matches: 9. Per germline, CDR1 SGHTS and CDR2 YDEGEE. CDR3 coding DNA: TGTGCCAGCAGGTCTCCGCGGGAGGGCCCCAATGAGCAGTTCTTC. Amino acid sequence: CASRSPREGPNEQFF.

This clone has only one observation. The CDR3 spells CASSLGGSMNEQFF. In DNA, the CDR3 is TGTGCCAGCAGCTTAGGCGGGAGTATGAATGAGCAGTTCTTC. The chain recombines TRBV7-2 with TRBJ2-1; 7 bases fit TRBD2. CDR3 length: 14 amino acids. Germline CDR1 SGHTA, CDR2 FQGNSA. The trim removed 1 base at V and 7 bases at J, leaving 4 bases unmatched. The whole variable domain, filled in from reference TRBV7-2 and TRBJ2-1, reads GAGVSQSPSNKVTEKGKDVELRCDPISGHTALYWYRQSLGQGLEFLIYFQGNSAPDKSGLPSDRFSAERTGGSVSTLTIQRTQQEDSAVYLCASSLGGSMNEQFFGPGTRLTVL.

The V and J genes are TRBV14 and TRBJ1-4; D is ambiguous. The germline gives CDR1 SGHDN, CDR2 FVKESK. CDR3 length: 16 residues. Deletions cut 0 bases from V and 5 bases from J, with 13 bases between. The CDR3 region is CASSQDRGGDNEKLFF. CDR3 nucleotides: TGTGCCAGCAGCCAAGATAGAGGAGGCGACAATGAAAAACTGTTTTTT.

The chain uses TRBV10-2 and TRBJ2-5; D not resolved. Germline loops: CDR1 WSHSY, CDR2 SAAADI. This CDR3 is built from 12 residues. Trimming pared 0 bases from V and 5 bases from J, leaving 4 bases between. Written as DNA, the CDR3 is TGCGCCAGCAGTGAGTCCGGGGAGACCCAGTACTTC. Its translation: CASSESGETQYF.

A few counts support this clone. This chain links TRBV6-1 with TRBJ2-5; 7 bases are a match to TRBD2. This CDR3 has 12 amino acids. Germline V gene sequence: CDR1 MNHNS, CDR2 SASEGT. With 4 bases clipped from V and 8 bases from J, the junction kept 4 bases outside the gene matches. CDR3 bases: TGTGCCAGCAGTGTGGGAGGGAGCACCCAGTACTTC. It encodes CASSVGGSTQYF.

V and J are TRBV5-1 and TRBJ1-1; tentative D call: TRBD1 (5 bases). Germline-derived CDR1 and CDR2 are SGHRS and YFSETQ. V dropped 0 bases and J dropped 1 base, with 10 bases sitting between them. There are 15 residues in the CDR3. The DNA for the CDR3 is TGCGCCAGCAGCTTGGTGGGGGGTAAGAACACTGAAGCTTTCTTT. It specifies CASSLVGGKNTEAFF.

The chain links TRBV5-1 to TRBJ2-7; TRBD2 matches at 11 bases. Germline values: CDR1 SGHRS, CDR2 YFSETQ. V shed 4 bases, J shed 2 bases, and the junction held 5 bases outside the gene matches. CDR3 length equals 15 residues. As DNA, the CDR3 is TGCGCCAGCAGCCCTGGACTAGCGGGCGCCTACGAGCAGTACTTC. Encoded protein: CASSPGLAGAYEQYF.

The CDR3 region has the DNA TGTGCCAGCAGCCGAGGGGGGTGGAACGAGCAGTACTTC. Protein sequence: CASSRGGWNEQYF. The chain carries TRBV7-2 and TRBJ2-7, with D perhaps given as TRBD1 or TRBD2 (6 bases each). Germline loops: CDR1 SGHTA, CDR2 FQGNSA. The CDR3 loop spans 13 amino acids. Trimming took off 5 bases at V and 5 bases at J, with 13 bases between the two ends. Full variable domain (outside the CDR3, taken from reference TRBV7-2 and TRBJ2-7): GAGVSQSPSNKVTEKGKDVELRCDPISGHTALYWYRQSLGQGLEFLIYFQGNSAPDKSGLPSDRFSAERTGGSVSTLTIQRTQQEDSAVYLCASSRGGWNEQYFGPGTRLTVT.

The chain carries TRBV15 and TRBJ2-5; D is unresolved. Trimming pared 1 base from V and 5 bases from J, leaving 5 bases between. Per the germline V gene, CDR1 is LNHNV and CDR2 is YYDKDF (reference sequence). The length of the CDR3 is 12 residues. CDR3 protein: CATSRVGETQYF. For the CDR3, the DNA is TGTGCCACCAGCAGAGTTGGGGAGACCCAGTACTTC.

The gene calls are TRBV2 and TRBJ2-3, with TRBD2 matching over 9 bases. CDR1 is SNHLY, CDR2 FYNNEI, per germline. The J segment lost 4 bases and the V segment lost 4 bases, leaving 3 bases of the junction unmatched. The CDR3 is made up of 14 amino acids. CDR3 protein: CASSAERGADTQYF. The CDR3 DNA follows: TGTGCCAGCAGTGCGGAGCGGGGGGCAGATACGCAGTATTTT.

J is TRBJ1-5 and V is TRBV7-3; D unresolved. Germline loops: CDR1 SGHTA, CDR2 FQGTGA. Trimming took off 2 bases at V and 1 base at J, with 6 bases between the two ends. CDR3 length equals 14 residues. The CDR3 loop is CASSLDGSNQPQHF. CDR3 sequence (DNA): TGTGCCAGCAGCTTAGACGGGAGCAATCAGCCCCAGCATTTT.

The chain joins TRBV5-1 to TRBJ2-5; D could derive from TRBD1 or TRBD2 (5 bases each). The CDR3 has 15 amino acids. Deletions cut 0 bases from V and 2 bases from J, with 11 bases between. The germline V gene encodes CDR1 SGHRS and CDR2 YFSETQ. The CDR3 DNA reads TGCGCCAGCAGCTTGGATGCAGGGACGCAAGAGACCCAGTACTTC. Translating it yields CASSLDAGTQETQYF.

The chain couples TRBV19 to TRBJ1-4, with TRBD1 identical over 7 bases. The V gene end was trimmed by 8 bases and the J gene end by 8 bases; junction bases not matched to a gene: 11. Germline V CDR1 and CDR2: LNHDA, SQIVND (reference sequence). The CDR3 contains 14 residues. CDR3 protein: CASDPQGRREKLFF. The CDR3 DNA is TGTGCCAGTGACCCACAGGGGAGGAGGGAAAAACTGTTTTTT.

The chain has TRBV6-5 and TRBJ2-7; D perhaps matches TRBD2 (6 bases). This CDR3 is built from 14 residues. V lost 4 bases, J lost 7 bases, and 17 bases lay in between. CDR1 and CDR2 (germline): MNHEY, SVGAGI. The CDR3 loop is CASSSPGLPWEQYF. CDR3 nucleotides: TGTGCCAGCAGTTCCCCGGGACTTCCTTGGGAGCAGTACTTC.

V is TRBV7-2 and J is TRBJ1-1; TRBD1 might be the D (5 bases). With 3 bases removed from V and 3 bases from J, the gap between germline ends came to 8 bases. This CDR3 has 13 residues. Looked up from germline, CDR1 is SGHTA and CDR2 is FQGNSA. Here the CDR3 reads CASSFVGDTEAFF. CDR3 sequence (DNA): TGTGCCAGCAGCTTCGTAGGGGACACTGAAGCTTTCTTT.

This rearrangement joins TRBV6-1 to TRBJ2-5; D perhaps matches TRBD2 (5 bases). Between the trimmed V and J ends, which lost 8 bases and 3 bases, there was a span of 13 bases. The length of the CDR3 is 13 residues. Germline values: CDR1 MNHNS, CDR2 SASEGT. Written as DNA, the CDR3 is TGTGCCAGCGGGAGAGCCCCGGAAGAGACCCAGTACTTC. Translating gives CASGRAPEETQYF.